This T cell receptor (beta chain) appears in the sequencing data of a study of identical twins. V shed 7 bases and J shed 2 bases, with 18 bases lying between them. Germline CDR1 SGHDT, CDR2 YYEEEE. The CDR3 contains 15 residues. A remark on this clonotype: Its antigen is not identified.

Whole-study findings and limits: Diverse VJ usage suggested most zero-insertion clonotypes were not invariant T cells.

A universal primer site was added by template switching, and unique molecular identifiers were carried by the cDNA. TCRdb re-derived calls from the 5' RACE reads in MiXCR, one entry per CDR3 protein. In the table there are some 200,000 distinct CDR3 sequences, 7.5% of which are singletons. These data also formed part of another study, on yellow fever vaccine responses in identical twins.

Sequenced: memory (CD45RO+) T cells sorted from blood. The V gene is TRBV5-6, the J gene TRBJ1-2, with D perhaps TRBD1 (5 bases). The receptor's source is a woman under 30 in good health. DNA for the CDR3: TGTGCCAGCCTCAACGGGGCCGCCTTCAACTATGGCTACACCTTC. Translated, it gives CASLNGAAFNYGYTF.